Each of the 21 T cell receptor beta chains below was sequenced from the same sample in a study of T cells expressing NK-cell markers. TCRdb re-called the 5' RACE reads; one entry per CDR3 protein, DNA not given. The specimen's table records 200,000 to 300,000 distinct CDR3 sequences. Sequencing input: blood T cells: a sorted CD56 or NKG2C T cell subset, CD4+ or CD8+ T cells, or bulk PBMC T cells (not recorded which). These receptors were collected from a man between 18 and 35 years old in good health.

CDR3 amino acids: CASSPILGGIASGELFF. V and J are TRBV5-6 and TRBJ2-2; TCRdb reports TRBD2, a call that lacks DNA to check it against. The CDR3 sequence is 17 residues long. The V gene's germline CDR1 is SGHDT and CDR2 YYEEEE.

The chain employs TRBV28 and TRBJ1-2; as DNA is missing, the TRBD1 call by TCRdb cannot be tested. Per the germline V gene, CDR1 is MDHEN and CDR2 is SYDVKM. The CDR3 is made up of 14 amino acids. The CDR3 is CASSQLGTAYGYTF.

This chain connects TRBV5-4 to TRBJ2-2; with no DNA, the TCRdb D assignment of TRBD2 cannot be verified. The length of the CDR3 is 16 residues. Germline CDR1 reads SGHNT; CDR2 reads YYREEE (reference sequence). This chain's CDR3 is CASSSAGLGFPGELFF.

The chain joins TRBV6-2 or TRBV6-3 to TRBJ2-1; TCRdb indicates TRBD2, and absent DNA this call remains unverified. CDR1 and CDR2 (germline): MNHEY, SVGEGT. CDR3 length: 15 amino acids. The CDR3 reads CASSYGLAGRNEQFF.

The chain uses TRBV6-2 or TRBV6-3 and TRBJ2-5; absent DNA, TCRdb's TRBD1 call cannot be checked. CDR3 size: 14 residues. Per the germline V gene, CDR1 is MNHEY and CDR2 is SVGEGT. The CDR3: CASSYLYGAGAQYF.

The chain uses TRBV7-8 and TRBJ1-1; as DNA is missing, the TRBD1 call by TCRdb cannot be tested. CDR3 length equals 15 residues. CDR1 SGHVS and CDR2 FQNEAQ come from the germline V gene. CDR3 residues: CASSLMRQGATEAFF.

The rearrangement joins TRBV5-1 to TRBJ1-1; TCRdb reports TRBD1, a call that lacks DNA to check it against. The germline CDR1 and CDR2 sequences are SGHRS and YFSETQ. The CDR3 is 15 residues long. This CDR3 is CASSPGFLALSEAFF.

The V gene is TRBV12-3 or TRBV12-4, the J gene TRBJ1-5; TCRdb indicates TRBD1, and absent DNA this call remains unverified. The CDR3 runs to 15 residues. CDR3 loop: CATRKGELVNQPQHF.

This sequence joins TRBV29-1 and TRBJ2-1; as DNA is missing, the TRBD2 call by TCRdb cannot be tested. The germline V gene encodes CDR1 SQVTM and CDR2 ANQGSEA. There are 14 residues in the CDR3. The CDR3 region is CSVEKRLERNEQFF.

This sequence joins TRBV7-6 and TRBJ1-4; TCRdb picks TRBD1, but there is no DNA to check that call. This CDR3 spans 14 amino acids. Germline lookup yields CDR1 SGHVS and CDR2 FNYEAQ. CDR3: CASSKGQSNEKLFF.

This sequence joins TRBV12-3 or TRBV12-4 and TRBJ1-3. CDR3 length equals 14 residues. CDR3: CASSLGGVGNTIYF.

The rearrangement uses TRBV20-1 and TRBJ1-6; TCRdb lists TRBD1, though no DNA is available to test this call. In germline, CDR1 is DFQATT, CDR2 SNEGSKA (reference sequence). The CDR3 has 20 amino acids. CDR3 amino acids: CSARDRGQDPREYRNSPLHF.

The gene calls are TRBV12-2 and TRBJ2-6; TCRdb lists TRBD2, though no DNA is available to test this call. TRBV12-2 is shown as a pseudogene. The length of the CDR3 is 19 residues. The CDR3 loop is CASRYRAMGVRSGANVLTF.

The chain joins TRBV5-1 to TRBJ2-3. Looked up from germline, CDR1 is SGHRS and CDR2 is YFSETQ. The CDR3 spans 16 residues. The CDR3 reads CASSLGLAGPPDTQYF.

The chain is built from TRBV29-1 and TRBJ2-1. Germline V gives CDR1 SQVTM, CDR2 ANQGSEA. This CDR3 comprises 14 residues. The CDR3 sequence is CSVRWESSYNEQFF.

This CDR3 is CSARDPGTGRAPDTQYF. This chain links TRBV20-1 with TRBJ2-3; the D call of TRBD2 rests on TCRdb alone, since no DNA is present to check it. This CDR3 contains 17 residues. Germline V lookup: CDR1 DFQATT, CDR2 SNEGSKA (reference sequence).

The V gene is TRBV29-1, the J gene TRBJ2-2; TCRdb lists TRBD1, though no DNA is available to test this call. The CDR3 consists of 12 residues. CDR1 is SQVTM, CDR2 ANQGSEA, per germline. The CDR3 spells CSAGDGTGELFF.

The gene calls are TRBV7-8 and TRBJ2-1; no DNA is available, so the TRBD2 call from TCRdb remains unchecked. This CDR3 has 15 amino acids. Germline CDR1 reads SGHVS; CDR2 reads FQNEAQ. This chain's CDR3 is CASSSYSGTYNEQFF.

This chain connects TRBV10-3 to TRBJ2-5; TCRdb gives TRBD1 as the D gene, but with no DNA this cannot be confirmed. Germline CDR1 and CDR2: ENHRY and SYGVKD. CDR3 size: 14 residues. This CDR3 reads CAIRAGTGGETQYF.

The chain uses TRBV12-3 or TRBV12-4 and TRBJ1-3; no DNA is available, so the TRBD1 call from TCRdb remains unchecked. This CDR3 is 14 amino acids long. CDR3: CASIQGATRNTIYF.

The rearrangement uses TRBV29-1 and TRBJ2-3; TCRdb picks TRBD2, but there is no DNA to check that call. Germline-derived CDR1 and CDR2 are SQVTM and ANQGSEA. The CDR3 length is 13 residues. This chain's CDR3 is CSQVADSTDTQYF.